Reported below is one T cell receptor (beta chain). What it binds is not known. Antigen-specific CD4+ T cells were expanded (with viral peptide pools) by the ViraFEST assay ahead of sequencing. Following 10 days of culture, CD4+ T cells were isolated. Vaccine recipients lacked prior SARS-CoV-2 infection and had negative nucleocapsid antibodies. Peptides at about 10 ug/ml and IL-2 at about 10 IU/ml were added to 1.5 million to 2 million PBMC per well. The sample comes from a study of vaccination effects on CD4 cells after COVID-19. About the research overall: Participants were given two doses of BNT162b2 or mRNA-1273 vaccine.

Clones were sequenced by immunoSEQ multiplex PCR, and TCRdb holds only the in-frame ones, with some missing. This sample yields about 38,000 clones, of which roughly 70% are seen a single time; under 25% belongs to the top ten. V was pared by 2 bases and J by 3 bases, with 10 bases between. Germline values: CDR1 PRHDT, CDR2 FYEKMQ (reference sequence). CDR3 length: 14 amino acids. Study results and limitations: Cross-reaction with common cold coronaviruses was seen in only 1 of 255 vaccine-induced clones from healthy vaccinees. Marked clonal contraction of both clone types appeared late after vaccination.

This receptor was identified in a human donor who received a COVID-19 vaccine. The V gene is TRBV13, the J gene TRBJ1-2; D is ambiguous. The sample here was CD4+ T cells from PBMCs cultured with SARS-CoV-2 spike peptides, taken before COVID-19 vaccination. CDR3 nucleotides: TGTGCCAGCAGCTTAAGAAAGGGTGACTATGGCTACACCTTC. Protein product: CASSLRKGDYGYTF.